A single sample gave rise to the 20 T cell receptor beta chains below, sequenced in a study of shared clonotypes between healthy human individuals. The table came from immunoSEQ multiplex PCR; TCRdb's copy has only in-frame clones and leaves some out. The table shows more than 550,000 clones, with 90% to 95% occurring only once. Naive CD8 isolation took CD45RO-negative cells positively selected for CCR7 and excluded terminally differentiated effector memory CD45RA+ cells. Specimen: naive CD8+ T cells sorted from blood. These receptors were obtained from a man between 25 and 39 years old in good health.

The CDR3 bases are TGTGCCACCAGCAGAGATGGGTTTGGGACAGGACCTTTGGGTGTGGGCGAGCAGTACTTC. Translation: CATSRDGFGTGPLGVGEQYF. The rearrangement uses TRBV15 and TRBJ2-7, with TRBD1 matching 8 bases. This CDR3 has 20 residues. The germline V gene encodes CDR1 LNHNV and CDR2 YYDKDF (reference sequence). V dropped 0 bases and J dropped 6; count of bases not matched to a gene: 22.

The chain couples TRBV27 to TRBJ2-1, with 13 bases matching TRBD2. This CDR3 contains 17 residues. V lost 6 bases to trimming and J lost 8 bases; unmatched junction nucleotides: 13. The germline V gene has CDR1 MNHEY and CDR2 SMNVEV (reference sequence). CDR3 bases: TGTGCCAGCAGAAAGGGACTAGCGGGACGGGGGACCCATGAGCAGTTCTTC. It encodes CASRKGLAGRGTHEQFF.

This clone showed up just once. The CDR3 loop reads CSVEERKNYNEQFF. The CDR3 DNA is TGCAGCGTTGAAGAAAGGAAGAATTACAATGAGCAGTTCTTC. The chain employs TRBV29-1 and TRBJ2-1; no reliable D call. V was clipped by 0 bases and J by 4 bases, with 10 bases between them. The CDR3 spans 14 residues. CDR1 SQVTM and CDR2 ANQGSEA come from the germline V gene.

The DNA for the CDR3 is TGTGCCAGCAGCCCCCCAGCGGCCGAGGAGCAGTACTTC. Protein product: CASSPPAAEEQYF. The rearrangement joins TRBV7-9 to TRBJ2-7; weak D call: TRBD2 (5 bases). Trimming took 5 bases from V and 7 from J, leaving 15 bases between them. Per germline, CDR1 SEHNR and CDR2 FQNEAQ (reference sequence). The CDR3 is 13 residues long.

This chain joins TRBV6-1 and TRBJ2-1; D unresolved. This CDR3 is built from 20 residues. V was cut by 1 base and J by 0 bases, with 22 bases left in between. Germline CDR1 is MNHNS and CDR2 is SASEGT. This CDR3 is CASSEVGWPVGTSSYNEQFF. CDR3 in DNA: TGTGCCAGCAGTGAAGTTGGCTGGCCAGTCGGAACGAGCTCCTACAATGAGCAGTTCTTC.

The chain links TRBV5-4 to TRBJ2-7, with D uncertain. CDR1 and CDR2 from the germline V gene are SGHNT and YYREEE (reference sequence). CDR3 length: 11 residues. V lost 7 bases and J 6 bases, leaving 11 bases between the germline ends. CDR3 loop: CASGVGLEQYF. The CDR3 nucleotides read TGTGCCAGCGGGGTAGGGCTCGAGCAGTACTTC.

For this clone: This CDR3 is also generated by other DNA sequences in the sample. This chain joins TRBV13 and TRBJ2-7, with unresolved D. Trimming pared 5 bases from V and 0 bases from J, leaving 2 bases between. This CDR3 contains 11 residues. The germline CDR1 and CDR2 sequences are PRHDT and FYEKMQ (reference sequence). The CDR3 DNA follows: TGTGCCAGCAGCGCCTCCTACGAGCAGTACTTC. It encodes CASSASYEQYF.

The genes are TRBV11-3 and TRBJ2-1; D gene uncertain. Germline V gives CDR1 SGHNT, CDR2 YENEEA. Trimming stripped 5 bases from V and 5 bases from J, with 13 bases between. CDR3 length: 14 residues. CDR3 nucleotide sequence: TGTGCCAGCAGCCCTCTCGCGCCCAACAATGAGCAGTTCTTC. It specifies CASSPLAPNNEQFF. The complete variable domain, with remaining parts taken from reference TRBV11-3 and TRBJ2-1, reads EAGVVQSPRYKIIEKKQPVAFWCNPISGHNTLYWYLQNLGQGPELLIRYENEEAVDDSQLPKDRFSAERLKGVDSTLKIQPAELGDSAVYLCASSPLAPNNEQFFGPGTRLTVL.

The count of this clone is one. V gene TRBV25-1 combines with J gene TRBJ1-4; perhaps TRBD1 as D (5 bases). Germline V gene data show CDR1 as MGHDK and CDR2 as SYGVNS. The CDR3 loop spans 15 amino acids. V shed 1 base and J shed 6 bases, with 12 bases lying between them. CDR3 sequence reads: CASSESRAFYEKLFF. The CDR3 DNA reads TGTGCCAGCAGTGAATCCAGGGCTTTTTATGAAAAACTGTTTTTT.

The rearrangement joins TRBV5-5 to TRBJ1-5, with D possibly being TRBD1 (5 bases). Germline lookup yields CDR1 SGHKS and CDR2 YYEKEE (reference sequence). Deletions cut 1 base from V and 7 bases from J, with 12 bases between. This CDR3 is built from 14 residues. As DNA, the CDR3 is TGTGCCAGCAGCTTGATTTGGGGCGCCCAGCCCCAGCATTTT. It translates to CASSLIWGAQPQHF.

This CDR3 is CASSPDTLEETQYF. For the CDR3, the DNA is TGTGCCAGCAGCCCGGACACTTTGGAGGAGACCCAGTACTTC. V and J are TRBV6-5 and TRBJ2-5; D is possibly TRBD1 (5 bases). Germline assignment: CDR1 MNHEY and CDR2 SVGAGI. Trimming pared 6 bases from V and 5 bases from J, leaving 16 bases between. This CDR3 has 14 residues.

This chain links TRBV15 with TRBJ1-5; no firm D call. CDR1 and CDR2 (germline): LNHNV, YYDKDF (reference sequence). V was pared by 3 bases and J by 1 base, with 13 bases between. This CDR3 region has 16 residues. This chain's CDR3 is CATSSDPYLSNQPQHF. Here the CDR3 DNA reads TGTGCCACCAGCAGCGACCCCTATTTGAGCAATCAGCCCCAGCATTTT.

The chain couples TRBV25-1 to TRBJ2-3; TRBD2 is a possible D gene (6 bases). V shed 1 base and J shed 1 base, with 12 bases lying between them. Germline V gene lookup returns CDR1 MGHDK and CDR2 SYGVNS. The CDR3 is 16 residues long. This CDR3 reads CASSEFKREGTDTQYF. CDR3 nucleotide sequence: TGTGCCAGCAGTGAATTCAAGAGGGAGGGCACAGATACGCAGTATTTT.

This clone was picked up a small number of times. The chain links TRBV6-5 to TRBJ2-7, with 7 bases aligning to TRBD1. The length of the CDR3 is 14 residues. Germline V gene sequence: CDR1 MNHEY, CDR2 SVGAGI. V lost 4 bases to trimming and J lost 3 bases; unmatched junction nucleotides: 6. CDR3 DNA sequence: TGTGCCAGCAGTTTCCTACAGGGGAACTACGAGCAGTACTTC. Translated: CASSFLQGNYEQYF.

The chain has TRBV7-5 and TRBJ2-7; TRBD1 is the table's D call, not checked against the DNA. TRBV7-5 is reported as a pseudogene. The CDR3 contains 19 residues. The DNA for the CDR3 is TGTGTCAGAAGCAAACAGGTTTTCTGCTACTTTCCGGCCCGCTACGAGCAGTACTTC. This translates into CVRSKQVFCYFPARYEQYF.

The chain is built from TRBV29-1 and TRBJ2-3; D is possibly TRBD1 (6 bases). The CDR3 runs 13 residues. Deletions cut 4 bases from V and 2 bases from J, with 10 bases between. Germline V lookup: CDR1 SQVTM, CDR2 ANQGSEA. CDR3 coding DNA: TGCAGCGTTGTCCAGGGGCCCACAGATACGCAGTATTTT. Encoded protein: CSVVQGPTDTQYF.

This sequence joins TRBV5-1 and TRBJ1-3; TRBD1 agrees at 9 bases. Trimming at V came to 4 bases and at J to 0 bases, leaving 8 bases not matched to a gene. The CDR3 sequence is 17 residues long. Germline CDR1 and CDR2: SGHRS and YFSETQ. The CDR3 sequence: CASSGGGQGPSGNTIYF. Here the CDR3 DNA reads TGCGCCAGCAGCGGTGGTGGACAGGGGCCCTCTGGAAACACCATATATTTT.

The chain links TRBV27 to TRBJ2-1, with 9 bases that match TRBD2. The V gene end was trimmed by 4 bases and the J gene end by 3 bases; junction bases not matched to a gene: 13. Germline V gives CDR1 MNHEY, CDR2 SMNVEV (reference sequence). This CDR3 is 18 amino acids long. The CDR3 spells CASSSPGFRGRDYNEQFF. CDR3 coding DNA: TGTGCCAGCAGTTCCCCAGGGTTCCGCGGGAGGGACTACAATGAGCAGTTCTTC.

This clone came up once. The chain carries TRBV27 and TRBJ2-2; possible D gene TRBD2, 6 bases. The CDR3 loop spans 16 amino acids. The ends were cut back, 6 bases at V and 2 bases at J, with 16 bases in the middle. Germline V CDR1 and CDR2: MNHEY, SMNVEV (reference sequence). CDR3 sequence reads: CASRPTSLGNTGELFF. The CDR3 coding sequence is TGTGCCAGCAGACCCACTAGCCTAGGAAACACCGGGGAGCTGTTTTTT.

DNA of the CDR3: TGTGCCAGCAGCTCAACGGGACTAGCGGAGGTCGAGCAGTACTTC. Amino acids: CASSSTGLAEVEQYF. The genes are TRBV11-2 and TRBJ2-7; 11 bases match TRBD2. The CDR3 sequence is 15 residues long. Germline lookup yields CDR1 SGHAT and CDR2 FQNNGV. J was trimmed by 6 bases and V by 4 bases; bases with no gene match: 8. Full variable domain (missing parts from reference TRBV11-2 and TRBJ2-7): EAGVAQSPRYKIIEKRQSVAFWCNPISGHATLYWYQQILGQGPKLLIQFQNNGVVDDSQLPKDRFSAERLKGVDSTLKIQPAKLEDSAVYLCASSSTGLAEVEQYFGPGTRLTVT.